This T cell receptor (beta chain) was recorded in a study of beta chain features in type 1 diabetes. Points from the study as a whole: For Type 1 diabetes patients, all four CD4+ subsets carried TCRB CDR3s that were moderately but significantly shorter.

The CDR3 is made up of 15 amino acids. Per germline, CDR1 SGHDT and CDR2 YYEEEE. The ends lost 4 bases at V and 1 base at J; junction bases unmatched: 5. Isolated RNA was reverse transcribed in full, so expressed TCRB transcripts were sequenced. Sequencing was performed with immunoSEQ multiplex PCR; in TCRdb, only in-frame clones are kept and a portion is missing. The sample yields approximately 160,000 clones, over 9% seen once. The authors sorted CD4+ naive, central memory, regulatory and stem cell-like memory cells via CD45RO/CCR7/CD25/CD127/CD95/CD27. Regarding this clone: Its antigen is as yet unknown.

Sequencing was performed on central memory CD4+ T cells from blood. This TCR was recovered from a young man with type 1 diabetes. The gene calls are TRBV5-6 and TRBJ1-1; 9 bases line up with TRBD1. The CDR3 DNA follows: TGTGCCAGCAGCCGAACGACAGGGGGGAACACTGAAGCTTTCTTT. It translates to CASSRTTGGNTEAFF. The full variable domain, with the rest looked up from reference TRBV5-6 and TRBJ1-1, is DAGVTQSPTHLIKTRGQQVTLRCSPKSGHDTVSWYQQALGQGPQFIFQYYEEEERQRGNFPDRFSGHQFPNYSSELNVNALLLGDSALYLCASSRTTGGNTEAFFGQGTRLTVV.